These T cell receptor beta chains were read from a single sample in a study of Ad26.COV2.S vaccination and SARS-CoV-2 variants. Sequencing was performed with immunoSEQ multiplex PCR; in TCRdb, only in-frame clones are kept and a portion is missing. The sample holds under 550,000 clones, around nine tenths seen once. The sample in question was peripheral blood, obtained in a trial of Ad26.COV2.S vaccine versus placebo. The origin of the receptors is a person aged 18-65 years who received the Ad26.COV2.S COVID-19 vaccine or a placebo. CDR3s include the opening cysteine and the closing phenylalanine or tryptophan. Each record gives: D gene, clone size, V gene, J gene, CDR3 DNA, CDR3 protein. A D gene is named only where the DNA matches it firmly. Rows give clone size only sometimes, using once, few, many, or a class for an expanded clone.

D gene: -
clone size: -
V gene: TRBV6-2/TRBV6-3
J gene: TRBJ1-1
CDR3 DNA: TGTGCCAGCAGTTATTTGGGGGACGAGCTGGCTTTCTTT
CDR3 protein: CASSYLGDELAFF

D gene: TRBD2
clone size: -
V gene: TRBV11-2
J gene: TRBJ2-3
CDR3 DNA: TGTGCCAGCAGCTTAGAGGGACTAGCGAAGAGCACAGATACGCAGTATTTT
CDR3 protein: CASSLEGLAKSTDTQYF

D gene: TRBD2
clone size: -
V gene: TRBV5-1
J gene: TRBJ2-3
CDR3 DNA: TGCGCCAGCAGCGTTTCCCTAGCGGGAGGGACAGATACGCAGTATTTT
CDR3 protein: CASSVSLAGGTDTQYF

D gene: TRBD2
clone size: -
V gene: TRBV2
J gene: TRBJ2-1
CDR3 DNA: TGTGCCAGCAGACCCGGGACTAGCGGGAGCGATGAGCAGTTCTTC
CDR3 protein: CASRPGTSGSDEQFF

D gene: -
clone size: -
V gene: TRBV12-3/TRBV12-4
J gene: TRBJ1-4
CDR3 DNA: TGTGCCAGCAGTTTAAACAGGGTTGAAAAACTGTTTTTT
CDR3 protein: CASSLNRVEKLFF

D gene: TRBD1
clone size: -
V gene: TRBV19
J gene: TRBJ1-1
CDR3 DNA: TGTGCCAGTAGTATAAGACAGGGTGCAGCTTTCTTT
CDR3 protein: CASSIRQGAAFF

D gene: TRBD1
clone size: -
V gene: TRBV3-1/TRBV3-2
J gene: TRBJ2-7
CDR3 DNA: TGTGCCAGCAGCCAAGATCGATCGGACAGGAGGAGCTCCTACGAGCAGTACTTC
CDR3 protein: CASSQDRSDRRSSYEQYF

D gene: -
clone size: once
V gene: TRBV5-5
J gene: TRBJ2-3
CDR3 DNA: TGTGCCAGCAGCTTACAGGCGGTGACAGATACGCAGTATTTT
CDR3 protein: CASSLQAVTDTQYF

D gene: TRBD2
clone size: -
V gene: TRBV18
J gene: TRBJ2-7
CDR3 DNA: TGTGCCAGCTCACCCTGGGACTACCCCTACGAGCAGTACTTC
CDR3 protein: CASSPWDYPYEQYF

D gene: -
clone size: -
V gene: TRBV27
J gene: TRBJ1-1
CDR3 DNA: TGTGCCAGCAGTTTTAACAGAAGAGAGGAAGCTTTCTTT
CDR3 protein: CASSFNRREEAFF

D gene: -
clone size: -
V gene: TRBV29-1
J gene: TRBJ1-5
CDR3 DNA: TGCAGCGTGGGGTCCAGGGAGGATCAGCCCCAGCATTTT
CDR3 protein: CSVGSREDQPQHF

D gene: -
clone size: -
V gene: TRBV7-2
J gene: TRBJ2-7
CDR3 DNA: TGTGCCAGCAGCTTTCAGGGGGGGTCCTACGAGCAGTACTTC
CDR3 protein: CASSFQGGSYEQYF

D gene: TRBD1
clone size: once
V gene: TRBV9
J gene: TRBJ1-6
CDR3 DNA: TGTGCCAGCAGCCTAGGGACAGATTTTAATTCACCCCTCCACTTT
CDR3 protein: CASSLGTDFNSPLHF

D gene: -
clone size: few
V gene: TRBV9
J gene: TRBJ1-6
CDR3 DNA: TGTGCCAGCAGCGAGGGCCAAAGCTCCTATAATTCACCCCTCCACTTT
CDR3 protein: CASSEGQSSYNSPLHF

D gene: -
clone size: -
V gene: TRBV7-8
J gene: TRBJ2-3
CDR3 DNA: TGTGCCAGCAGCTTGCGACTAAAAGGGGGGGGTACGCAGTATTTT
CDR3 protein: CASSLRLKGGGTQYF

D gene: TRBD1
clone size: -
V gene: TRBV19
J gene: TRBJ1-2
CDR3 DNA: TGTGCCAGTAGTCCCTCGGCTGACAGGGTCTGGGGCTACACCTTC
CDR3 protein: CASSPSADRVWGYTF

D gene: -
clone size: -
V gene: TRBV30
J gene: TRBJ2-3
CDR3 DNA: TGTGCCTGGAGTAATAGCGGCAGGTCGGATACGCAGTATTTT
CDR3 protein: CAWSNSGRSDTQYF

D gene: -
clone size: -
V gene: TRBV7-9
J gene: TRBJ1-1
CDR3 DNA: TGTGCCAGCAGCTACCCCCCGGACCTGAACACTGAAGCTTTCTTT
CDR3 protein: CASSYPPDLNTEAFF

D gene: -
clone size: -
V gene: TRBV5-1
J gene: TRBJ2-1
CDR3 DNA: TGCGCCAGCAGCCCAGGGGGGGGATCCTACAATGAGCAGTTCTTC
CDR3 protein: CASSPGGGSYNEQFF

D gene: -
clone size: -
V gene: TRBV14
J gene: TRBJ1-1
CDR3 DNA: TGTGCCAGCAGCAAACGAGTACAGGTCATGAACACTGAAGCTTTCTTT
CDR3 protein: CASSKRVQVMNTEAFF

D gene: -
clone size: -
V gene: TRBV3-1/TRBV3-2
J gene: TRBJ1-3
CDR3 DNA: TGTGCCAGCAGCAGGGACGGAAACACCATATATTTT
CDR3 protein: CASSRDGNTIYF

D gene: -
clone size: -
V gene: TRBV10-2
J gene: TRBJ2-1
CDR3 DNA: TGCGCCAGCAGTCCACAGAAAAATGAGCAGTTCTTC
CDR3 protein: CASSPQKNEQFF

D gene: -
clone size: -
V gene: TRBV7-8
J gene: TRBJ2-1
CDR3 DNA: TGTGCCAGCAGCTTAGTACGGAAGGGAGGAGAGCAGTTCTTC
CDR3 protein: CASSLVRKGGEQFF

D gene: -
clone size: -
V gene: TRBV2
J gene: TRBJ1-2
CDR3 DNA: TGTGCCAGCAATGTAGGGGGTGGGGGCTATGGCTACACCTTC
CDR3 protein: CASNVGGGGYGYTF

D gene: -
clone size: -
V gene: TRBV7-9
J gene: TRBJ2-2
CDR3 DNA: TGTGCCAGCAGCTTCGGTCCGGGCCCCGGGTACACCGGGGAGCTGTTTTTT
CDR3 protein: CASSFGPGPGYTGELFF

D gene: -
clone size: -
V gene: TRBV27
J gene: TRBJ2-3
CDR3 DNA: TGTGCCAGCAAGACAGGAGTTACCACAGATACGCAGTATTTT
CDR3 protein: CASKTGVTTDTQYF

D gene: -
clone size: -
V gene: TRBV5-1
J gene: TRBJ2-1
CDR3 DNA: TGCGCCAGCAGCTTGCAGCCAATGGCTAGCAATGAGCAGTTCTTC
CDR3 protein: CASSLQPMASNEQFF

D gene: -
clone size: -
V gene: TRBV7-9
J gene: TRBJ2-7
CDR3 DNA: TGTGCCAGCAGCCCCCGTTCTGGGGGAACGGTGTACGAGCAGTACTTC
CDR3 protein: CASSPRSGGTVYEQYF

D gene: TRBD1
clone size: -
V gene: TRBV5-6
J gene: TRBJ2-7
CDR3 DNA: TGTGCCAGCAGCTCACTGGGACAGTCCTACGAGCAGTACTTC
CDR3 protein: CASSSLGQSYEQYF

D gene: -
clone size: -
V gene: TRBV3-1/TRBV3-2
J gene: TRBJ1-1
CDR3 DNA: TGTGCCAGCAGCGGCCAGGGTTCCAGCACTGAAGCTTTCTTT
CDR3 protein: CASSGQGSSTEAFF

D gene: -
clone size: -
V gene: TRBV3-1/TRBV3-2
J gene: TRBJ1-1
CDR3 DNA: TGTGCCAGCAGTCAGAAAGCTTTCTTT
CDR3 protein: CASSQKAFF

D gene: -
clone size: -
V gene: TRBV11-3
J gene: TRBJ2-7
CDR3 DNA: TGTGCCAGCAGCTTAGAGGCCGGCTACGAGCAGTACTTC
CDR3 protein: CASSLEAGYEQYF

D gene: -
clone size: -
V gene: TRBV7-2
J gene: TRBJ2-3
CDR3 DNA: TGTGCCAGCAGCTCTTCCTTTCGGGGGAGAACGGATACGCAGTATTTT
CDR3 protein: CASSSSFRGRTDTQYF

D gene: TRBD1
clone size: -
V gene: TRBV24-1
J gene: TRBJ2-2
CDR3 DNA: TGTGCCACCAGTGGGACAGGTTCCAACACCGGGGAGCTGTTTTTT
CDR3 protein: CATSGTGSNTGELFF

D gene: -
clone size: -
V gene: TRBV4-3
J gene: TRBJ2-3
CDR3 DNA: TGCGCCAGCAGCCAAGATTCCACAGATACGCAGTATTTT
CDR3 protein: CASSQDSTDTQYF

D gene: TRBD1
clone size: -
V gene: TRBV5-4
J gene: TRBJ1-2
CDR3 DNA: TGTGCCAGCAGCTCGGGACAGGGAAACTATGGCTACACCTTC
CDR3 protein: CASSSGQGNYGYTF

D gene: -
clone size: -
V gene: TRBV7-2
J gene: TRBJ2-7
CDR3 DNA: TGTGCCAGCAGCGGTACAAGGGACTACGAGCAGTACTTC
CDR3 protein: CASSGTRDYEQYF

D gene: TRBD2
clone size: -
V gene: TRBV11-3
J gene: TRBJ2-7
CDR3 DNA: TGTGCCAGCAGCTTAGTATCCCGCCATCCTTCTAGCGGGAGGTCCTACGAGCAGTACTTC
CDR3 protein: CASSLVSRHPSSGRSYEQYF

D gene: -
clone size: -
V gene: TRBV20-1
J gene: TRBJ2-1
CDR3 DNA: TGCAGTGCTAGAATTAGCGCTGAGCAGTTCTTC
CDR3 protein: CSARISAEQFF

D gene: -
clone size: -
V gene: TRBV4-1
J gene: TRBJ2-7
CDR3 DNA: TGCGCCAGCAGCCAAGGGGTGAGCAGTACCTACGAGCAGTACTTC
CDR3 protein: CASSQGVSSTYEQYF

D gene: TRBD1
clone size: -
V gene: TRBV5-4
J gene: TRBJ2-1
CDR3 DNA: TGTGCCAGCACCCAGACAGGGTGGGGACACAATGAGCAGTTCTTC
CDR3 protein: CASTQTGWGHNEQFF

D gene: TRBD2
clone size: -
V gene: TRBV6-5
J gene: TRBJ2-3
CDR3 DNA: TGTGCCAGCAGATCCCCGGGGGGTTCCACAGATACGCAGTATTTT
CDR3 protein: CASRSPGGSTDTQYF

D gene: -
clone size: -
V gene: TRBV4-3
J gene: TRBJ2-1
CDR3 DNA: TGCGCCAGCAGCCCGACCCTTCTGGGGGGAGTAACGAATGAGCAGTTCTTC
CDR3 protein: CASSPTLLGGVTNEQFF

D gene: TRBD1
clone size: -
V gene: TRBV19
J gene: TRBJ1-4
CDR3 DNA: TGTGCCAGTAGTATTGACAGGGGTGGAAATGAAAAACTGTTTTTT
CDR3 protein: CASSIDRGGNEKLFF

D gene: -
clone size: -
V gene: TRBV11-2
J gene: TRBJ1-2
CDR3 DNA: TGTGCCAGCAGCTTTGTCCCCGTCCTGGGAGGGGACTATGGCTACACCTTC
CDR3 protein: CASSFVPVLGGDYGYTF

D gene: TRBD1
clone size: -
V gene: TRBV4-3
J gene: TRBJ1-4
CDR3 DNA: TGCGCCAGCAGCCAAGAATTAGGACAGGAAGGAGAAAAACTGTTTTTT
CDR3 protein: CASSQELGQEGEKLFF

D gene: -
clone size: -
V gene: TRBV30
J gene: TRBJ1-4
CDR3 DNA: TGTGCCTGGAGTGCAGGGCAATCGGGTGAAAAACTGTTTTTT
CDR3 protein: CAWSAGQSGEKLFF

D gene: -
clone size: -
V gene: TRBV4-2
J gene: TRBJ1-4
CDR3 DNA: TGTGCCAGCAGCCAAGATTGGGGGATTGAAAAACTGTTTTTT
CDR3 protein: CASSQDWGIEKLFF

D gene: -
clone size: -
V gene: TRBV5-6
J gene: TRBJ2-1
CDR3 DNA: TGTGCCAGCAGCTTAGTGGAGTGGCATGAGCAGTTCTTC
CDR3 protein: CASSLVEWHEQFF

D gene: -
clone size: -
V gene: TRBV18
J gene: TRBJ2-5
CDR3 DNA: TGTGCCAGCTCACGCGGGTCCAACCAAGAGACCCAGTACTTC
CDR3 protein: CASSRGSNQETQYF

D gene: -
clone size: few
V gene: TRBV27
J gene: TRBJ1-2
CDR3 DNA: TGTGCCAGCAGTTTCGGGGCAAACTATGGCTACACCTTC
CDR3 protein: CASSFGANYGYTF

D gene: -
clone size: few
V gene: TRBV30
J gene: TRBJ1-5
CDR3 DNA: TGTGCCTGGAATGCCAGAACTGATCAGCCCCAGCATTTT
CDR3 protein: CAWNARTDQPQHF

D gene: -
clone size: -
V gene: TRBV29-1
J gene: TRBJ2-5
CDR3 DNA: TGCAGCGTCCTTGGACAGGGAGGGGGTCAAGAGACCCAGTACTTC
CDR3 protein: CSVLGQGGGQETQYF

D gene: -
clone size: -
V gene: TRBV7-2
J gene: TRBJ2-7
CDR3 DNA: TGTGCCAGCAGCTGGTACGAGCAGTACTTC
CDR3 protein: CASSWYEQYF

D gene: -
clone size: -
V gene: TRBV4-1
J gene: TRBJ2-3
CDR3 DNA: TGCGCCAGCAGCCTCTCGACGTTAGGCACAGATACGCAGTATTTT
CDR3 protein: CASSLSTLGTDTQYF

D gene: -
clone size: -
V gene: TRBV6-5
J gene: TRBJ1-2
CDR3 DNA: TGTGCCAGCAGTTACGGGCAGGGCCATGGCTACACCTTC
CDR3 protein: CASSYGQGHGYTF

D gene: -
clone size: -
V gene: TRBV30
J gene: TRBJ2-2
CDR3 DNA: TGTGCCTGGAAAACTAGCCGCACCGGGGAGCTGTTTTTT
CDR3 protein: CAWKTSRTGELFF